The clone carrying this TCR beta chain came up many times. This specimen belongs to a study of CD8 T cells in ankylosing spondylitis. With molecular barcodes, quantitative 5'-RACE was used to make the TCR beta libraries. TCRdb reprocessed the 5' RACE reads with MiXCR, giving one entry per CDR3 protein. In the table there are fewer than 200,000 distinct CDR3 sequences, 15% to 20% of which are singletons. The germline gives CDR1 SGDLS, CDR2 YYNGEE. The V gene lost 0 bases and the J gene lost 6 bases, with 9 bases spanning the gap. There are 13 residues in the CDR3. This clonotype originated in a male donor with ankylosing spondylitis or in good health (not recorded which). The chain has TRBV9 and TRBJ1-2; possible D gene TRBD1, 5 bases. The sequenced sample was blood, either unsorted or a sorted T cell fraction (not recorded which). The CDR3, as DNA: TGTGCCAGCAGCGTAGTCGGGGCCCATGGCTACACCTTC. Its translation is CASSVVGAHGYTF.